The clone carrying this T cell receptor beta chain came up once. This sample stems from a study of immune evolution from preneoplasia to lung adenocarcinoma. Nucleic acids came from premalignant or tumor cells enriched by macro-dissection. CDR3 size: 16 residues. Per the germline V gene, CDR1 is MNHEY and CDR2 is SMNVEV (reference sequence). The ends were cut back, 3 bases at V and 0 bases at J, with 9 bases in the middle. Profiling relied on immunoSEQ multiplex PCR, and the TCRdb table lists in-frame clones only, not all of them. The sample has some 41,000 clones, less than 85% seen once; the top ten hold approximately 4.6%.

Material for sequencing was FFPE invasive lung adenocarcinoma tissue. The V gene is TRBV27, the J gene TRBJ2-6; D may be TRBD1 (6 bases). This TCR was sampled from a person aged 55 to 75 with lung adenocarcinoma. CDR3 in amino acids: CASSLGTHSGANVLTF. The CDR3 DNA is TGTGCCAGCAGTTTGGGGACACACTCTGGGGCCAACGTCCTGACTTTC.